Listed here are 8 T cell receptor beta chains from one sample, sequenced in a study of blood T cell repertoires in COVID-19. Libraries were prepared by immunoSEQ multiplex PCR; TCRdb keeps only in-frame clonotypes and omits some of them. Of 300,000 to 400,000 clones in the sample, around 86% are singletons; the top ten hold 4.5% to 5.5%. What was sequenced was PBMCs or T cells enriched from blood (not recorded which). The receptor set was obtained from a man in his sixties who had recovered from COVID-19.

As DNA, the CDR3 is TGTGCCAGCAGTAGAGGAGATCGGTATGGCTACACCTTC. It translates to CASSRGDRYGYTF. This sequence joins TRBV6-5 and TRBJ1-2; no definite D call. The CDR3 runs to 13 residues. The germline V gene has CDR1 MNHEY and CDR2 SVGAGI. V was shortened by 5 bases and J by 5 bases, with 12 bases between the two germline ends.

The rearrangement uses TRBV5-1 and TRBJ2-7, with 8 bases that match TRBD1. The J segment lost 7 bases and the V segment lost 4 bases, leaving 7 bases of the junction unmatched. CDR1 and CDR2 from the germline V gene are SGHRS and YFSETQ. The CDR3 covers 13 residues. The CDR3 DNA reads TGCGCCAGCAGCCCGGACAGGGTGAGGGAGCAGTACTTC. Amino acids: CASSPDRVREQYF.

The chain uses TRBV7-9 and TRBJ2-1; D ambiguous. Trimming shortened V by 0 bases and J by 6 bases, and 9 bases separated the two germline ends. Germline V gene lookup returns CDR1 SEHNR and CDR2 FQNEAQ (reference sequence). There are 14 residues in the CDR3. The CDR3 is CASSLAGSSNEQFF. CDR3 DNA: TGTGCCAGCAGCTTAGCGGGCAGTTCCAATGAGCAGTTCTTC.

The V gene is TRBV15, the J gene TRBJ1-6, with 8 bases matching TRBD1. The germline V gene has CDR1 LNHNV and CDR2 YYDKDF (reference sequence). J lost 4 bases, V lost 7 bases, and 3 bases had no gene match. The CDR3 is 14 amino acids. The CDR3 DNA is TGTGCCACCACCCGACAGGGGTATAATTCACCCCTCCACTTT. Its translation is CATTRQGYNSPLHF.

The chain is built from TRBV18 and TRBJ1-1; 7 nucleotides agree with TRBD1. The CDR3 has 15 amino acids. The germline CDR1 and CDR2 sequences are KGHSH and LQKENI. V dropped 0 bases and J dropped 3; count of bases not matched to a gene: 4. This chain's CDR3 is CASSPPTGRDTEAFF. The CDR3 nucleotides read TGTGCCAGCTCACCACCGACAGGGAGAGACACTGAAGCTTTCTTT.

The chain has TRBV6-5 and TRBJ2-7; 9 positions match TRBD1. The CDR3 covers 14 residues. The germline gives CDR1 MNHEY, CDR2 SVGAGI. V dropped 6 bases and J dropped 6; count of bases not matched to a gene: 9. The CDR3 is CASSPGQGGSEQYF. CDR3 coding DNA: TGTGCCAGCAGCCCGGGACAGGGTGGAAGCGAGCAGTACTTC.

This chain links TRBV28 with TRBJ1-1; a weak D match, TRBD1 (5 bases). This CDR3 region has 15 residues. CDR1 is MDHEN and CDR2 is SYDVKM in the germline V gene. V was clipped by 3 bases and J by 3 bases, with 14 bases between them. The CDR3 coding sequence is TGTGCCAGCAGTTTGTGGCAGGGAAGGGACACTGAAGCTTTCTTT. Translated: CASSLWQGRDTEAFF.

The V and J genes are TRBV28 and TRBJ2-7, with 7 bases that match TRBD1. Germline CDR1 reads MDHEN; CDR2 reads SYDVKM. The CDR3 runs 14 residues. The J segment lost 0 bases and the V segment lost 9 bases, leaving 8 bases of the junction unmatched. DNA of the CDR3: TGTGCCAGTTCGGCGGCAGGGGGCTCCTACGAGCAGTACTTC. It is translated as CASSAAGGSYEQYF.